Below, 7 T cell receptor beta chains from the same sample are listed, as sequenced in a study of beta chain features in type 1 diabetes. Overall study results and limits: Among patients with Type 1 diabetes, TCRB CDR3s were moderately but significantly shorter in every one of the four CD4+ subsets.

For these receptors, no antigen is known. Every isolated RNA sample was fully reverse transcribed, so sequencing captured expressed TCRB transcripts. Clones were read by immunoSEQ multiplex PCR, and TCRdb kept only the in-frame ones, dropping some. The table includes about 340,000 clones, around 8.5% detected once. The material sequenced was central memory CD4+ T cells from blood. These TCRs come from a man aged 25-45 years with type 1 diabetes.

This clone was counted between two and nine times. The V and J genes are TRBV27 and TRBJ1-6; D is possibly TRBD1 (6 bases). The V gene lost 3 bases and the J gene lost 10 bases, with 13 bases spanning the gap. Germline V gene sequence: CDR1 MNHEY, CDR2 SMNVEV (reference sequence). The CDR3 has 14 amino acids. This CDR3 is CASSFQGLDSPLHF. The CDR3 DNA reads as TGTGCCAGCAGTTTCCAGGGGTTAGACTCACCCCTCCACTTT.

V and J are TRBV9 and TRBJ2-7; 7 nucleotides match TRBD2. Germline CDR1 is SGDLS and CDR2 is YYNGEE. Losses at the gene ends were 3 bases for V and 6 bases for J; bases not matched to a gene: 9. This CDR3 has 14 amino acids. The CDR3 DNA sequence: TGTGCCAGCAGCGAGACGGGGGGAACGGTCGAGCAGTACTTC. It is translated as CASSETGGTVEQYF. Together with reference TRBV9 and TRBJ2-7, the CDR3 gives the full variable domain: DSGVTQTPKHLITATGQRVTLRCSPRSGDLSVYWYQQSLDQGLQFLIQYYNGEERAKGNILERFSAQQFPDLHSELNLSSLELGDSALYFCASSETGGTVEQYFGPGTRLTVT.

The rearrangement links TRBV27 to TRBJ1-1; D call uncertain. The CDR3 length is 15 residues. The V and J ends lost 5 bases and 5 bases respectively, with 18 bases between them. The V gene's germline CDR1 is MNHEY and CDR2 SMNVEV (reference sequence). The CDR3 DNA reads TGTGCCAGCAGTCAACTAGCCCAAAAGGGTACTGAAGCTTTCTTT. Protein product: CASSQLAQKGTEAFF.

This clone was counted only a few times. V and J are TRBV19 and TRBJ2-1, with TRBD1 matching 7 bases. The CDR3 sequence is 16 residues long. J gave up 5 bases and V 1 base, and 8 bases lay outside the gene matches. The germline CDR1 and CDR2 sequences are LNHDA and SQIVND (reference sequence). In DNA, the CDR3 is TGTGCCAGTAGTATAGGTCTGGGCAGGGGGAACAATGAGCAGTTCTTC. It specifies CASSIGLGRGNNEQFF.

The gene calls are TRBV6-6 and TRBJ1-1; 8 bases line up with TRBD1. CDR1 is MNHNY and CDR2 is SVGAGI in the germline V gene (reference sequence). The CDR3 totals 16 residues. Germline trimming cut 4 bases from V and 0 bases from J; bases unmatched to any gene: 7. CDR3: CASSSDRGVMNTEAFF. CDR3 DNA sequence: TGTGCCAGCAGTTCCGACAGGGGCGTTATGAACACTGAAGCTTTCTTT.

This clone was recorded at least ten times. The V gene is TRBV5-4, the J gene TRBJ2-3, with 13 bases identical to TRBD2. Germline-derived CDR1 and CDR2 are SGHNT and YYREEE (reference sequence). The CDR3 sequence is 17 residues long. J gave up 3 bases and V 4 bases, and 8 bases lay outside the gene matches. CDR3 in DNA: TGTGCCAGCAGCCAAGGACTAGCGGGGGCGGGGACAGATACGCAGTATTTT. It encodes CASSQGLAGAGTDTQYF.

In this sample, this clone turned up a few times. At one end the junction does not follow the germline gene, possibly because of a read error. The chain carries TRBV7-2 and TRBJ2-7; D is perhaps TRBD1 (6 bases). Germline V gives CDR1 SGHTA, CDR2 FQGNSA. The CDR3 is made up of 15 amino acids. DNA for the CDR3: TGTGCCAGCAGCTTGCCGGACAGAAAACCACTTTTCGACGACTTC. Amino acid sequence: CASSLPDRKPLFDDF.